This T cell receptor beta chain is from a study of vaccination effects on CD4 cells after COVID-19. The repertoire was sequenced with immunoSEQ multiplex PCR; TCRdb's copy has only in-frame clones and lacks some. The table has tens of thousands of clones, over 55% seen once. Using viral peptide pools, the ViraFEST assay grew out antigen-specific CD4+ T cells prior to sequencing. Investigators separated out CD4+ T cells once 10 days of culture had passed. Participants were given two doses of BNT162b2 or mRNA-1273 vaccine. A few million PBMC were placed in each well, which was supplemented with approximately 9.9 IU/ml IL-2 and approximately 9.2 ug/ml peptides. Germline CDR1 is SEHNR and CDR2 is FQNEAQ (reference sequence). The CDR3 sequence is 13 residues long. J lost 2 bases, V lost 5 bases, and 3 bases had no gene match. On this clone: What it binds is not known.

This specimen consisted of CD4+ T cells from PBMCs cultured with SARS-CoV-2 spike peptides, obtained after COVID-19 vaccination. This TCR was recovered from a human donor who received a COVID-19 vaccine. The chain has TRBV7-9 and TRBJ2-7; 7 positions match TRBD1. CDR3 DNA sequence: TGTGCCAGCAGCGACAGGGCTACCTACGAGCAGTACTTC. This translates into CASSDRATYEQYF.